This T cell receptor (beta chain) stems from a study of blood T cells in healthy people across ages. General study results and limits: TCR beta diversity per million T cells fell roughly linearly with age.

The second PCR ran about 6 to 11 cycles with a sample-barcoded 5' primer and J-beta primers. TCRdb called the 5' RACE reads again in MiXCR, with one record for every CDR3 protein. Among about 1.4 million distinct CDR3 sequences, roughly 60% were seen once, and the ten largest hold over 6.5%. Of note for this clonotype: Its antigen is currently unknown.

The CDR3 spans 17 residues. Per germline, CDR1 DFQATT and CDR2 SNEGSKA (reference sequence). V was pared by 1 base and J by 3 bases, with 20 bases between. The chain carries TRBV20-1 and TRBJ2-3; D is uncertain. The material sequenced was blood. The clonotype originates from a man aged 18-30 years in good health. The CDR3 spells CSARVANRRTITDTQYF. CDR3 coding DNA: TGCAGTGCTAGAGTCGCGAATCGGCGCACCATAACAGATACGCAGTATTTT.